This T cell receptor beta chain was identified during a study of blood T cells in healthy people across ages. Primed by a sample-barcoded 5' primer and a J-beta primer mix, a second PCR proceeded for about 6 to 11 cycles. In TCRdb, the 5' RACE reads were re-called with MiXCR into one record per CDR3 protein. Altogether 890,000 or so distinct CDR3 sequences are present, 62% being singletons, with the ten largest covering about 30%. V trimming: 2 bases; J trimming: 11 bases; junction bases outside the gene matches: 17. The CDR3 has 16 amino acids. In germline, CDR1 is SGHTA, CDR2 FQGNSA. Each individual donor underwent a draw of approximately 10 milliliters of peripheral blood.

The sample consisted of blood. This TCR was recovered from a man aged 25 to 40 in good health. This chain uses TRBV7-2 with TRBJ2-5, with 7 positions matching TRBD2. CDR3 nucleotide sequence: TGTGCCAGCAGCTTAATCAGTGGGACTATGGGGGGGGAGCAGTACTTC. This gives the protein CASSLISGTMGGEQYF.